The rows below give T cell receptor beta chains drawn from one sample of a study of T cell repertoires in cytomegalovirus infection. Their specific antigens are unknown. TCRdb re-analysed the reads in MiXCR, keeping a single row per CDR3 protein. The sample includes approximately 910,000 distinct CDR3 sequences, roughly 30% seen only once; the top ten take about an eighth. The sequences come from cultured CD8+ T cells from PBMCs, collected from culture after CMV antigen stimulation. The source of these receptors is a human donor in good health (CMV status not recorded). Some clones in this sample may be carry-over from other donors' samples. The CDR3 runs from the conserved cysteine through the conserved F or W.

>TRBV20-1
CSARDRGTGNTGELFF
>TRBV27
CASSLSPAGGPYNEQFF
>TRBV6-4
CANSDSPGGLSAEAFF
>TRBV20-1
CSARGGTGVYGYTF
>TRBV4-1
CASSQDGGEAYNEQFF
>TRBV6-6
CASTYPAAGAYTDTQYF
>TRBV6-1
CASSAGGRGKEQYF
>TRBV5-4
CASSLYYQGVGTEAFF
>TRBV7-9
CASSSELTGEELFF
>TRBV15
CATQGRDPNTGELFF
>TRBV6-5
CASSYIGQGYNSPLHF
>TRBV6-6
CASLGQVNQPQHF
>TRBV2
CASIRWALRGGSRLADTQYF
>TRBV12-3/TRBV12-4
CASSFIVPTSKLGTNEKLFF
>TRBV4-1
CASSPLAGEVSDTQYF
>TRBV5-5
CASSLRGIGSYEQYF
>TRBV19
CASGTGTPSYNEQFF
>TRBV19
CASSHGQGTTEAFF
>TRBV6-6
CASSYSKGQPTNEKLFF
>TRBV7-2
CASSSPTDRGHNEQFF
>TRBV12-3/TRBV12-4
CASSLRGQAPNEQFF
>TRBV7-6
CASSLGGQGSGYTF
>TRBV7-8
CASSRGTSGVDEQFF
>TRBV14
CASSPRGERGVNEQFF
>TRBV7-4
CASSPAGAGSYTF
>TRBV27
CASSFSVLRSSYEQYF
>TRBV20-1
CSARDMDIPTNEKLFF
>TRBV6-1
CASSYENRGHEQYF
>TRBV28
CASSFEGNYYNEQFF